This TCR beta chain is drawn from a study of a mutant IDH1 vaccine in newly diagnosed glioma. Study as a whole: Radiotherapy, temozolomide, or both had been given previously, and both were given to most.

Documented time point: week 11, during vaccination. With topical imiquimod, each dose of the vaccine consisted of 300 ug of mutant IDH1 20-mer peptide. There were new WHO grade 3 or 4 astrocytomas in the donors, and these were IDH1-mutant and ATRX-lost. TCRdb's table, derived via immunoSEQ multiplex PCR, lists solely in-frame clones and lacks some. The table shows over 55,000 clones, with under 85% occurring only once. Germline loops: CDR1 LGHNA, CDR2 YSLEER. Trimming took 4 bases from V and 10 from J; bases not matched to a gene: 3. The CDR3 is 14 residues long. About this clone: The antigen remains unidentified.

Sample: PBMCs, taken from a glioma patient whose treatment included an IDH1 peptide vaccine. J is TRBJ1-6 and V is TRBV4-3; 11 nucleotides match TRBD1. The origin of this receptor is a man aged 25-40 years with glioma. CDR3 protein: CASSLRDRGSPLHF. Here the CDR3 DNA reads TGCGCCAGCAGCCTCCGGGACAGGGGGTCACCCCTCCACTTT.